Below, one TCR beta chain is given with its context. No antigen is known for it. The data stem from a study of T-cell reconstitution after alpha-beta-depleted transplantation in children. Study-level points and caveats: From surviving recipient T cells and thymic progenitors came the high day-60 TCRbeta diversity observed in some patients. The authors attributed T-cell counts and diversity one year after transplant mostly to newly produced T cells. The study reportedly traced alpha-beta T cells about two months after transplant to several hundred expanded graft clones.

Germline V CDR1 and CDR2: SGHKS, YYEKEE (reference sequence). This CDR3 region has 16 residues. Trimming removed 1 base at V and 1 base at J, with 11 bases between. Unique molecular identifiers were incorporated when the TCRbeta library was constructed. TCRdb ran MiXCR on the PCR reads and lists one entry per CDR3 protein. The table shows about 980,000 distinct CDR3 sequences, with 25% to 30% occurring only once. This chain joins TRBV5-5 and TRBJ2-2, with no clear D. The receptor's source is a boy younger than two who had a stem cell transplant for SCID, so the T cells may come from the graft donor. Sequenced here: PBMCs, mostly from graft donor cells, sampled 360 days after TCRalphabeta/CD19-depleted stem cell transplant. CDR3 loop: CASSLQPVMNTGELFF. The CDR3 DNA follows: TGTGCCAGCAGCTTGCAGCCGGTAATGAACACCGGGGAGCTGTTTTTT. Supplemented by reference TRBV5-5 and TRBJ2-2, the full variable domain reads DAGVTQSPTHLIKTRGQQVTLRCSPISGHKSVSWYQQVLGQGPQFIFQYYEKEERGRGNFPDRFSARQFPNYSSELNVNALLLGDSALYLCASSLQPVMNTGELFFGEGSRLTVL.